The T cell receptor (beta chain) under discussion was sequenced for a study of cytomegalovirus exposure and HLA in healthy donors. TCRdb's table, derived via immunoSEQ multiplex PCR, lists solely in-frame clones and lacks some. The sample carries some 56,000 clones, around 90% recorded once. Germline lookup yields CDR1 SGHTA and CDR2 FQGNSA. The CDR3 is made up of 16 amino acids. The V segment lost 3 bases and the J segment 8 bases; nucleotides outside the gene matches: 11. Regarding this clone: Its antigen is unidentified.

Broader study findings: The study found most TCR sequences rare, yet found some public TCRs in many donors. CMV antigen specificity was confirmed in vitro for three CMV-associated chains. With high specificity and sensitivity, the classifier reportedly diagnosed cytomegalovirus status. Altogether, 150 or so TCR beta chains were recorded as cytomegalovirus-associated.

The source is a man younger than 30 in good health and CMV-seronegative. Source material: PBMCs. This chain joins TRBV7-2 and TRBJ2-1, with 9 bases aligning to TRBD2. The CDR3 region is CASSLIAAGGPYEQFF. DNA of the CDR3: TGTGCCAGCAGCTTGATTGCGGCGGGAGGGCCCTATGAGCAGTTCTTC.